The 26 T cell receptor beta chains below come from one sample, sequenced in a study of T cell changes during pregnancy in multiple sclerosis. Method: immunoSEQ multiplex PCR; TCRdb's copy keeps in-frame clones and lacks some. This table has around 62,000 clones, approximately 93% appearing once. This material consisted of CD8+ T cells from peripheral blood mononuclear cells, taken in the second trimester of pregnancy. These receptor sequences come from a female donor with multiple sclerosis, enrolled in a pregnancy study.

V and J are TRBV19 and TRBJ1-1; D gene uncertain. Trimming pared 3 bases from V and 1 base from J, leaving 12 bases between. The CDR3 runs 15 residues. The germline gives CDR1 LNHDA, CDR2 SQIVND (reference sequence). For the CDR3, the DNA is TGTGCCAGTAGTATCCTCCCCACGGGGAACACTGAAGCTTTCTTT. Its translation is CASSILPTGNTEAFF.

This CDR3 reads CASSPTDSGYGYTF. The CDR3 DNA follows: TGTGCCAGCAGCCCAACGGACAGTGGGTATGGCTACACCTTC. J is TRBJ1-2 and V is TRBV14; perhaps TRBD1 as D (6 bases). V was cut by 4 bases and J by 5 bases, with 14 bases left in between. From germline, CDR1 is SGHDN and CDR2 FVKESK. The CDR3 runs 14 residues.

CDR3 residues: CASSWDNGETQYF. The CDR3 bases are TGTGCCAGCAGTTGGGACAATGGGGAGACCCAGTACTTC. V usage is TRBV27 and J usage is TRBJ2-5; maybe TRBD1 (6 bases). There are 13 residues in the CDR3. V dropped 4 bases and J dropped 5 bases, with 11 bases sitting between them. Germline-derived CDR1 and CDR2 are MNHEY and SMNVEV (reference sequence).

This clone came up a few times. This chain links TRBV4-3 with TRBJ1-1; D remains ambiguous. V was pared by 1 base and J by 5 bases, with 8 bases between. Germline CDR1 LGHNA, CDR2 YSLEER. This CDR3 has 13 residues. CDR3 coding DNA: TGCGCCAGCAGCCAAGTCCGCGCAACTGAAGCTTTCTTT. Residues: CASSQVRATEAFF.

The V gene is TRBV9, the J gene TRBJ2-2; TRBD1 aligns across 7 bases. The germline V gene has CDR1 SGDLS and CDR2 YYNGEE. With 3 bases clipped from V and 4 bases from J, the junction kept 6 bases outside the gene matches. This CDR3 has 15 amino acids. This chain's CDR3 is CASSAYRDSTGELFF. In DNA form, the CDR3 reads TGTGCCAGCAGCGCCTACCGGGACAGCACCGGGGAGCTGTTTTTT.

The chain carries TRBV5-4 and TRBJ2-1, with 8 bases identical to TRBD2. In germline, CDR1 is SGHNT, CDR2 YYREEE (reference sequence). V was clipped by 3 bases and J by 9 bases; unmatched bases: 2. This CDR3 contains 12 residues. The CDR3: CASSYGGGEQFF. CDR3 DNA: TGTGCCAGCAGCTACGGGGGGGGTGAGCAGTTCTTC.

This chain joins TRBV7-6 and TRBJ2-7; TRBD1 matches at 7 bases. Germline lookup yields CDR1 SGHVS and CDR2 FNYEAQ. The trim removed 5 bases at V and 3 bases at J, leaving 7 bases unmatched. The CDR3 sequence is 14 residues long. This CDR3 is CASSPSRTGYEQYF. As DNA, the CDR3 is TGTGCCAGCAGCCCTTCCCGGACAGGCTACGAGCAGTACTTC.

This clone was seen only once. V is TRBV10-3 and J is TRBJ1-5, with TRBD1 identical over 7 bases. The CDR3 has 15 amino acids. Germline V lookup: CDR1 ENHRY, CDR2 SYGVKD. The ends lost 10 bases at V and 3 bases at J; junction bases unmatched: 12. CDR3 sequence reads: CATEHPDRPNQPQHF. CDR3 in DNA: TGTGCCACCGAACATCCGGACAGGCCCAATCAGCCCCAGCATTTT.

The chain has TRBV2 and TRBJ1-3; weak D call: TRBD1 (5 bases). Germline CDR1 is SNHLY and CDR2 is FYNNEI. CDR3 size: 15 residues. Between the trimmed V and J ends, which lost 6 bases and 0 bases, there was a span of 12 bases. As DNA, the CDR3 is TGTGCCAGCAGGCAGGACACCTCCTCTGGAAACACCATATATTTT. It encodes CASRQDTSSGNTIYF. Together with reference TRBV2 and TRBJ1-3, the CDR3 gives the full variable domain: EPEVTQTPSHQVTQMGQEVILRCVPISNHLYFYWYRQILGQKVEFLVSFYNNEISEKSEIFDDQFSVERPDGSNFTLKIRSTKLEDSAMYFCASRQDTSSGNTIYFGEGSWLTVV.

The count of this clone is one. The rearrangement joins TRBV19 to TRBJ2-7; D is possibly TRBD1 (5 bases). V lost 5 bases, J lost 0 bases, and 17 bases lay in between. The germline gives CDR1 LNHDA, CDR2 SQIVND (reference sequence). CDR3 length: 16 amino acids. The CDR3 region is CASSLRVSRSSYEQYF. The CDR3 region has the DNA TGTGCCAGTAGTCTCAGGGTCTCACGGAGCTCCTACGAGCAGTACTTC.

The rearrangement joins TRBV2 to TRBJ2-7; D perhaps matches TRBD2 (5 bases). Germline CDR1 reads SNHLY; CDR2 reads FYNNEI. CDR3 length: 11 residues. The CDR3 DNA reads as TGTGCAGCTACCGAGGGTTACGAGCAGTACTTC. As protein: CAATEGYEQYF.

The rearrangement joins TRBV27 to TRBJ1-4; D is unclear. V gave up 1 base and J gave up 3 bases, with 9 bases separating them. The germline V gene has CDR1 MNHEY and CDR2 SMNVEV (reference sequence). The length of the CDR3 is 15 residues. DNA for the CDR3: TGTGCCAGCAGTTTATTCCAGGCACCTAATGAAAAACTGTTTTTT. As protein: CASSLFQAPNEKLFF.

The chain links TRBV7-3 to TRBJ2-1, with TRBD2 matching over 11 bases. The CDR3 is made up of 16 amino acids. The J segment lost 8 bases and the V segment lost 1 base, leaving 7 bases of the junction unmatched. Germline V gives CDR1 SGHTA, CDR2 FQGTGA. This CDR3 is CASSLSPGLAGDEQFF. Here the CDR3 DNA reads TGTGCCAGCAGCTTAAGCCCCGGACTAGCGGGCGATGAGCAGTTCTTC.

The V call is TRBV11-3, the J call TRBJ2-2; 9 nucleotides align to TRBD1. This CDR3 spans 18 amino acids. Germline values: CDR1 SGHNT, CDR2 YENEEA. V was pared by 1 base and J by 2 bases, with 8 bases of the junction left unmatched. The CDR3 nucleotides read TGTGCCAGCAGCTTAGGATTTCGGGGACAGGGTAACACCGGGGAGCTGTTTTTT. Its protein is CASSLGFRGQGNTGELFF. The full variable domain, in which reference TRBV11-3 and TRBJ2-2 provide the parts outside the CDR3, is EAGVVQSPRYKIIEKKQPVAFWCNPISGHNTLYWYLQNLGQGPELLIRYENEEAVDDSQLPKDRFSAERLKGVDSTLKIQPAELGDSAVYLCASSLGFRGQGNTGELFFGEGSRLTVL.

V usage is TRBV9 and J usage is TRBJ1-5, with D tentatively TRBD1 (6 bases). Germline V gene data show CDR1 as SGDLS and CDR2 as YYNGEE. Trimming took off 7 bases at V and 4 bases at J, with 18 bases between the two ends. CDR3 length: 15 amino acids. CDR3 protein: CASSEGVGRNQPQHF. CDR3 sequence (DNA): TGTGCCAGCTCCGAGGGGGTCGGACGTAATCAGCCCCAGCATTTT.

The table lists this clone with a count of one. This chain joins TRBV4-3 and TRBJ2-5; 15 nucleotides align to TRBD2. Germline loops: CDR1 LGHNA, CDR2 YSLEER. J gave up 11 bases and V 6 bases, and 7 bases lay outside the gene matches. The CDR3 spans 14 residues. The CDR3 here is CASSRTSGGAAQYF. The CDR3 coding sequence is TGCGCCAGCAGTCGGACTAGCGGGGGGGCAGCGCAGTACTTC.

The J gene is TRBJ1-5, the V gene TRBV6-1; 8 nucleotides match TRBD1. V shed 3 bases and J 7 bases; nucleotides not matched to a gene: 5. From germline, CDR1 is MNHNS and CDR2 SASEGT. This CDR3 is built from 14 residues. The CDR3: CASSEGQEGQPQHF. CDR3 DNA: TGTGCCAGCAGTGAGGGACAGGAAGGGCAGCCCCAGCATTTT.

The CDR3 here is CASRHVRQGWESGYTF. DNA of the CDR3: TGTGCCAGCAGACACGTTAGACAGGGTTGGGAGAGTGGCTACACCTTC. V is TRBV2 and J is TRBJ1-2; TRBD1 matches 7 bases. This CDR3 has 16 residues. With 6 bases clipped from V and 7 bases from J, the junction kept 17 bases outside the gene matches. Per germline, CDR1 SNHLY and CDR2 FYNNEI.

This chain links TRBV14 with TRBJ1-1; possibly TRBD1 for D (6 bases). Germline CDR1 is SGHDN and CDR2 is FVKESK. The CDR3 has 12 residues. Trimming shortened V by 2 bases and J by 6 bases, and 7 bases separated the two germline ends. CDR3 protein: CASSQTGSEAFF. DNA of the CDR3: TGTGCCAGCAGCCAAACAGGGTCTGAAGCTTTCTTT. Together with reference TRBV14 and TRBJ1-1, the CDR3 gives the full variable domain: EAGVTQFPSHSVIEKGQTVTLRCDPISGHDNLYWYRRVMGKEIKFLLHFVKESKQDESGMPNNRFLAERTGGTYSTLKVQPAELEDSGVYFCASSQTGSEAFFGQGTRLTVV.

This sequence joins TRBV29-1 and TRBJ2-2; D is perhaps TRBD2 (6 bases). Trimming took off 4 bases at V and 1 base at J, with 16 bases between the two ends. The CDR3 is made up of 16 amino acids. CDR1 and CDR2 from the germline V gene are SQVTM and ANQGSEA. The CDR3 is CSVALARRRNTGELFF. The CDR3 nucleotides are TGCAGCGTTGCCCTAGCGAGACGAAGGAACACCGGGGAGCTGTTTTTT.

This clone is a singleton in its sample. This chain connects TRBV5-1 to TRBJ2-7, with TRBD1 identical over 8 bases. The V and J ends lost 0 bases and 5 bases, in that order; junction bases with no gene match: 4. The length of the CDR3 is 14 residues. Per the germline V gene, CDR1 is SGHRS and CDR2 is YFSETQ. The DNA for the CDR3 is TGCGCCAGCAGCTTGGGACAGGGGAAGGACGAGCAGTACTTC. Residues: CASSLGQGKDEQYF.

The chain employs TRBV28 and TRBJ1-5; the D is unclear. V dropped 1 base and J dropped 8 bases, with 18 bases sitting between them. Germline lookup yields CDR1 MDHEN and CDR2 SYDVKM. CDR3 length: 16 residues. The CDR3 coding sequence is TGTGCCAGCAGTTTATTAGTCACAGATACGACGAAGCCCCAGCATTTT. Its protein is CASSLLVTDTTKPQHF.

This chain links TRBV9 with TRBJ1-6, with D unresolved. CDR1 is SGDLS, CDR2 YYNGEE, per germline. The CDR3 is 15 residues long. The ends were cut back, 3 bases at V and 0 bases at J, with 7 bases in the middle. CDR3 in amino acids: CASSDPSSYNSPLHF. The CDR3 nucleotides are TGTGCCAGCAGCGATCCGAGCTCCTATAATTCACCCCTCCACTTT.

In its sample, this clone is medium-sized. The chain recombines TRBV9 with TRBJ2-3; D is unclear. From germline, CDR1 is SGDLS and CDR2 YYNGEE. The CDR3 length is 15 residues. Trimming took 2 bases from V and 0 from J, leaving 10 bases between them. CDR3 in amino acids: CASSVNPGSTDTQYF. For the CDR3, the DNA is TGTGCCAGCAGCGTTAACCCAGGTAGCACAGATACGCAGTATTTT.

The gene calls are TRBV6-5 and TRBJ2-1; 10 nucleotides match TRBD2. The germline CDR1 and CDR2 sequences are MNHEY and SVGAGI. The CDR3 contains 16 residues. V gave up 0 bases and J gave up 10 bases; unmatched junction bases: 9. As DNA, the CDR3 is TGTGCCAGCAGTTACTCCCAAGAGCGGGGGGGCCGAGAGCAGTTCTTC. It encodes CASSYSQERGGREQFF.

J is TRBJ2-1 and V is TRBV19, with TRBD2 matching over 7 bases. The CDR3 length is 15 residues. In germline, CDR1 is LNHDA, CDR2 SQIVND (reference sequence). Unmatched junction bases numbered 8, after V lost 3 bases and J lost 6 bases. CDR3 nucleotide sequence: TGTGCCAGTAGTATCCCGTGGGCTAGCGGCAATGAGCAGTTCTTC. Amino acid sequence: CASSIPWASGNEQFF. The entire variable domain, with the rest obtained from reference TRBV19 and TRBJ2-1, is as follows: DGGITQSPKYLFRKEGQNVTLSCEQNLNHDAMYWYRQDPGQGLRLIYYSQIVNDFQKGDIAEGYSVSREKKESFPLTVTSAQKNPTAFYLCASSIPWASGNEQFFGPGTRLTVL.